In its sample, the clone carrying this T cell receptor (beta chain) was seen many times. RNA transcripts yielded amplified TCR beta CDR3 regions. Primed by the HTBI set, a first-round RT-PCR was run on the TCR CDR3. Each CDR3 protein is one row after TCRdb ran MiXCR on the multiplex PCR reads. The sample yields around 660,000 distinct CDR3 sequences, less than 45% seen once. The record originates from a study of T cells in Graves' hyperthyroidism and ophthalmopathy. The sequenced material came from peripheral blood or thyroid tissue (not recorded which). This TCR was recovered from an adult man with Graves' disease, either hyperthyroidism or ophthalmopathy (not recorded which).

DNA of the CDR3: TGTGCCACCAGTGATGGACAACCCAACACTGAAGCTTTCTTT. Its translation: CATSDGQPNTEAFF. The chain employs TRBV24-1 and TRBJ1-1; tentatively, D is TRBD1 (5 bases). Germline V gene data show CDR1 as KGHDR and CDR2 as SFDVKD. Trimming took 3 bases from V and 2 from J, leaving 9 bases between them. CDR3 length equals 14 residues.